This TCR beta chain was sequenced in a study of T-cell reconstitution after alpha-beta-depleted transplantation in children. This clonotype came up a few times. The germline gives CDR1 LGHDT, CDR2 YNNKEL (reference sequence). With 1 base clipped from V and 8 bases from J, the junction kept 6 bases outside the gene matches. The CDR3 is 14 amino acids. A library of TCRbeta sequences, prepared with unique molecular identifiers, was generated. MiXCR was run by TCRdb on the PCR reads, yielding one entry per CDR3 protein. The data show 400,000 to 500,000 distinct CDR3 sequences, approximately 10% seen once.

The receptor was derived from a human donor who donated a stem cell graft to a child with acute myeloid leukemia. The material was PBMCs from the stem cell graft donor, obtained from the stem cell graft. The gene calls are TRBV3-1 and TRBJ1-2; 8 positions agree with TRBD1. The CDR3 DNA is TGTGCCAGCAGCCAAGGAGGGACAGGTCGAGGCTACACCTTC. Its translation is CASSQGGTGRGYTF.